Sequencing of this TCR beta chain was carried out in a study of PD-L1 blockade in urothelial cancer. Libraries were prepared by immunoSEQ multiplex PCR; TCRdb keeps only in-frame clonotypes and omits some of them. This sample has fewer than 55,000 clones, with roughly four fifths found just once. CDR1 is MNHEY, CDR2 SVGAGI, per germline. This CDR3 region has 15 residues. The V end was cut by 5 bases, the J end by 0 bases, with 12 bases between. The chain has TRBV6-5 and TRBJ2-3; perhaps TRBD2 as D (5 bases). The source was PBMCs, collected around atezolizumab (anti-PD-L1) treatment. The clonotype was recovered from a man in his 70s with urothelial cancer. CDR3 nucleotide sequence: TGTGCCAGCAGTCCGGCTAGCCAAAGCACAGATACGCAGTATTTT. Residues: CASSPASQSTDTQYF.